This T cell receptor (beta chain) is from a study of identical twins. Study-wide points: Compared with unrelated sharing, twin-shared out-of-frame alpha sequences had more low-probability sequences. Where beta out-of-frame sequences were concerned, excess twin sharing was weaker. Modeled out-of-frame TCR alpha sharing in monozygotic twins fell below observed levels.

Unique molecular identifiers were present on the cDNA, which also gained a universal primer site by template switching. Each CDR3 protein gets one entry after TCRdb re-called the 5' RACE reads with MiXCR. The data contain over 250,000 distinct CDR3 sequences, more than 8% of them singletons. This clonotype was picked up many times. Antigen: not known. In addition, the sample was reused for a study of yellow fever vaccine responses in identical twins.

Material for sequencing was CD8+ T cells sorted from blood. This receptor was obtained from a woman aged 18-29 years in good health.

The CDR3 DNA reads as TGCAGCGTTGATTCGGGGTTCACAGATACGCAGTATTTT. This codes for CSVDSGFTDTQYF. The chain couples TRBV29-1 to TRBJ2-3, with D possibly matching TRBD2 (5 bases). The CDR3 length is 13 residues. V lost 3 bases to trimming and J lost 2 bases, with 9 bases between them. CDR1 is SQVTM and CDR2 is ANQGSEA in the germline V gene.